The source of this T cell receptor beta chain is a study of cytomegalovirus exposure and HLA in healthy donors. Turning to the study itself: For the 300 to 450 genotyped donors, around 76% fell within the Caucasian-associated ancestry cluster.

Vbeta (60) and Jbeta (13) primers were used in the PCR. Produced via immunoSEQ multiplex PCR; TCRdb's table is partial and in-frame only. This table holds approximately 87,000 clones, roughly 86% found once. V was pared by 2 bases and J by 3 bases, with 6 bases of the junction left unmatched. Germline CDR1 is MGHDK and CDR2 is SYGVNS. There are 16 residues in the CDR3. The TCR sequence derives from a woman aged 18-29 years in good health and CMV-seropositive. The chain carries TRBV25-1 and TRBJ1-5; TRBD1 matches 8 bases. Sequenced input: PBMCs. The CDR3 spells CASSEGTGAPNQPQHF. The CDR3 DNA reads TGTGCCAGCAGTGAAGGGACAGGAGCTCCCAATCAGCCCCAGCATTTT.